These T cell receptor beta chains were read from a single sample in a study of blood T cell repertoires in COVID-19. Here immunoSEQ multiplex PCR was the method, and the copy in TCRdb shows in-frame clones only, minus some. The profile shows 200,000 or so clones, approximately 83% of them singletons. The sequenced material came from peripheral blood. The source of these receptors is a man aged 60 to 75 with acute or convalescent COVID-19. CDR3s include the opening cysteine and the closing phenylalanine or tryptophan. D genes are given only for firm matches. Clone size is given for some rows only: seen once, a few or many times, or a class if the clone is expanded.

J | V | D | length | size | CDR3 | DNA
TRBJ2-1 | TRBV25-1 | TRBD2 | 14 | NA | CASRGGLADNEQFF | TGTGCCAGCAGGGGGGGACTAGCGGACAATGAGCAGTTCTTC
TRBJ1-3 | TRBV4-1 | NA | 14 | few | CASSAGGSGNTIYF | TGCGCCAGCAGCGCTGGAGGATCTGGAAACACCATATATTTT
TRBJ1-2 | TRBV4-2 | NA | 14 | NA | CASSQEGRGYGYTF | TGTGCCAGCAGCCAAGAAGGCAGGGGCTATGGCTACACCTTC
TRBJ2-1 | TRBV6-2/TRBV6-3 | NA | 16 | NA | CASSYASRASYNEQFF | TGTGCCAGCAGTTACGCTAGCCGGGCATCTTACAATGAGCAGTTCTTC
TRBJ2-6 | TRBV24-1 | NA | 15 | NA | CATQQGGSGANVLTF | TGTGCCACCCAACAGGGTGGGTCTGGGGCCAACGTCCTGACTTTC
TRBJ2-5 | TRBV4-3 | NA | 17 | NA | CASSQDSARASQETQYF | TGCGCCAGCAGCCAAGATTCGGCGAGGGCCAGCCAAGAGACCCAGTACTTC
TRBJ2-4 | TRBV7-2 | NA | 14 | NA | CASSPEEAKNIQYF | TGTGCCAGCAGCCCGGAGGAAGCCAAAAACATTCAGTACTTC
TRBJ2-2 | TRBV7-6 | NA | 16 | NA | CASSLAGRGNTGELFF | TGTGCCAGCAGCCTTGCGGGGCGGGGAAACACCGGGGAGCTGTTTTTT
TRBJ2-3 | TRBV12-3/TRBV12-4 | NA | 13 | NA | CASRRDWGDTQYF | TGTGCCAGCAGAAGGGACTGGGGGGATACGCAGTATTTT
TRBJ2-6 | TRBV6-5 | TRBD2 | 15 | NA | CASKAGEAGANVLTF | TGTGCCAGCAAGGCGGGGGAGGCTGGGGCCAACGTCCTGACTTTC
TRBJ1-5 | TRBV7-9 | NA | 14 | NA | CASSLGRSGGPQHF | TGTGCCAGCAGCTTAGGGCGGTCCGGCGGGCCCCAGCATTTT
TRBJ2-1 | TRBV5-5 | TRBD1 | 15 | NA | CASSPGQSSYNEQFF | TGTGCCAGCAGCCCGGGACAGAGCTCCTACAATGAGCAGTTCTTC
TRBJ1-1 | TRBV5-1 | TRBD1 | 14 | NA | CASCTGQGNTEAFF | TGCGCCAGCTGTACGGGACAGGGAAACACTGAAGCTTTCTTT
TRBJ2-7 | TRBV19 | TRBD2 | 14 | NA | CASSIGSGTLEQYF | TGTGCCAGTAGTATAGGTAGCGGGACTCTCGAGCAGTACTTC
TRBJ2-5 | TRBV7-2 | NA | 16 | NA | CASSLAVFSGQETQYF | TGTGCCAGCAGCTTAGCGGTATTCAGCGGCCAAGAGACCCAGTACTTC
TRBJ1-2 | TRBV5-1 | NA | 13 | NA | CASSRGAVYDYTF | TGCGCCAGCAGTCGGGGGGCAGTATACGACTACACCTTC
TRBJ2-5 | TRBV3-1/TRBV3-2 | TRBD2 | 14 | NA | CASRTSANQETQYF | TGTGCCAGCAGGACTAGCGCAAACCAAGAGACCCAGTACTTC
TRBJ1-5 | TRBV7-9 | TRBD1 | 19 | NA | CASSLGQGDFSGGNQPQHF | TGTGCCAGCAGCTTAGGACAGGGGGACTTCAGCGGTGGAAATCAGCCCCAGCATTTT
TRBJ2-1 | TRBV2 | NA | 16 | NA | CASSEETGTLKNEQFF | TGTGCCAGCAGTGAAGAAACCGGGACACTTAAAAATGAGCAGTTCTTC
TRBJ1-5 | TRBV21-1 | NA | 18 | many | CASSKEMWQVYSNQPQHF | TGTGCCAGCAGCAAAGAGATGTGGCAGGTTTATAGCAATCAGCCCCAGCATTTT
TRBJ1-5 | TRBV7-2 | NA | 13 | NA | CASSNTINQPQHF | TGTGCCAGCAGTAACACAATCAATCAGCCCCAGCATTTT
TRBJ1-4 | TRBV9 | TRBD1 | 15 | NA | CASSPFGTVGEKLFF | TGTGCCAGCAGCCCCTTCGGGACAGTGGGTGAAAAACTGTTTTTT
TRBJ1-6 | TRBV19 | TRBD1 | 15 | NA | CASSGQGAGNSPLHF | TGTGCCAGTAGCGGACAGGGGGCAGGCAATTCACCCCTCCACTTT
TRBJ2-5 | TRBV11-2 | NA | 14 | few | CASSFSTGRETQYF | TGTGCCAGCAGCTTTAGTACGGGTCGCGAGACCCAGTACTTC
TRBJ1-2 | TRBV28 | NA | 15 | many | CASSLYRDSNYGYTF | TGTGCCAGCAGTCTATACCGGGACTCTAACTATGGCTACACCTTC
TRBJ2-4 | TRBV19 | NA | 15 | NA | CASSSTGLAKNIQYF | TGTGCCAGTAGTTCTACAGGTCTAGCCAAAAACATTCAGTACTTC
TRBJ2-1 | TRBV12-3/TRBV12-4 | TRBD1 | 12 | few | CASGQGGNEQFF | TGTGCCAGCGGACAGGGTGGGAATGAGCAGTTCTTC
TRBJ1-5 | TRBV28 | NA | 15 | NA | CASSSPVVGAKPQHF | TGTGCCAGCAGTTCCCCGGTGGTAGGGGCTAAGCCCCAGCATTTT
TRBJ2-7 | TRBV5-1 | NA | 15 | NA | CASSLAPSAAYEQYF | TGCGCCAGCAGCTTGGCCCCTAGCGCAGCCTACGAGCAGTACTTC
TRBJ2-7 | TRBV27 | TRBD2 | 13 | NA | CASKREGLHEQYF | TGTGCCAGTAAGCGGGAGGGCCTCCACGAGCAGTACTTC
TRBJ1-2 | TRBV27 | NA | 14 | NA | CASSPRQAPYGYTF | TGTGCCAGCAGTCCACGACAGGCCCCGTATGGCTACACCTTC
TRBJ1-4 | TRBV5-1 | NA | 16 | few | CASSLDGQWDNEKLFF | TGCGCCAGCAGCTTGGACGGACAGTGGGATAATGAAAAACTGTTTTTT
TRBJ1-4 | TRBV28 | TRBD1 | 17 | once | CASRGDRGRRANEKLFF | TGTGCCAGCAGGGGGGACAGGGGGCGTCGGGCTAATGAAAAACTGTTTTTT
TRBJ2-7 | TRBV5-8 | NA | 14 | NA | CASSRGPSSYEQYF | TGTGCCAGCAGCCGCGGGCCCAGCTCCTACGAGCAGTACTTC
TRBJ1-3 | TRBV6-6 | NA | 16 | NA | CASSWTTASSGNTIYF | TGTGCCAGCAGTTGGACAACAGCTTCCTCTGGAAACACCATATATTTT
TRBJ2-5 | TRBV15 | TRBD1 | 17 | NA | CATSRDLYRGLEETQYF | TGTGCCACCAGCAGAGATTTGTACAGGGGGCTGGAAGAGACCCAGTACTTC
TRBJ2-7 | TRBV3-1/TRBV3-2 | NA | 16 | NA | CASSPKDLTGPHEQYF | TGTGCCAGCAGCCCCAAGGACCTCACAGGTCCCCACGAGCAGTACTTC